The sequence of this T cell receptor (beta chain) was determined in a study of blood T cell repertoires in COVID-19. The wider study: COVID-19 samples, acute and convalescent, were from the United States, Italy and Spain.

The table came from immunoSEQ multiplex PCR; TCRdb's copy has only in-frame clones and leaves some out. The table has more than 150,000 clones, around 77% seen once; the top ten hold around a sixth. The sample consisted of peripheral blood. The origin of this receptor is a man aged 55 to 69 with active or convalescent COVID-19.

The CDR3 sequence is CASKNLGSEEAFF. In DNA form, the CDR3 reads TGTGCCAGTAAGAATCTCGGGTCTGAAGAAGCTTTCTTT. The rearrangement uses TRBV19 and TRBJ1-1, with unresolved D. V was pared by 7 bases and J by 8 bases, with 17 bases between. Germline CDR1 reads LNHDA; CDR2 reads SQIVND (reference sequence). The CDR3 length is 13 residues.